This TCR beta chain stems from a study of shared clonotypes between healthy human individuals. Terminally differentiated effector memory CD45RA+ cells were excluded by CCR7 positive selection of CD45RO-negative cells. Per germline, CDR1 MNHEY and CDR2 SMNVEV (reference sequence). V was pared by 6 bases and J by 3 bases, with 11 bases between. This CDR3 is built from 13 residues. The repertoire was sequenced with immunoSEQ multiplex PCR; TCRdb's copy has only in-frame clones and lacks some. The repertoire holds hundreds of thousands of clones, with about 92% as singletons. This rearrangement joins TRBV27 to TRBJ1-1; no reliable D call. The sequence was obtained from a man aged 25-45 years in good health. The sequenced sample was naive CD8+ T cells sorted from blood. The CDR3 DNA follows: TGTGCCAGCAGGGGCATGGGGTACACTGAAGCTTTCTTT. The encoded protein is CASRGMGYTEAFF.